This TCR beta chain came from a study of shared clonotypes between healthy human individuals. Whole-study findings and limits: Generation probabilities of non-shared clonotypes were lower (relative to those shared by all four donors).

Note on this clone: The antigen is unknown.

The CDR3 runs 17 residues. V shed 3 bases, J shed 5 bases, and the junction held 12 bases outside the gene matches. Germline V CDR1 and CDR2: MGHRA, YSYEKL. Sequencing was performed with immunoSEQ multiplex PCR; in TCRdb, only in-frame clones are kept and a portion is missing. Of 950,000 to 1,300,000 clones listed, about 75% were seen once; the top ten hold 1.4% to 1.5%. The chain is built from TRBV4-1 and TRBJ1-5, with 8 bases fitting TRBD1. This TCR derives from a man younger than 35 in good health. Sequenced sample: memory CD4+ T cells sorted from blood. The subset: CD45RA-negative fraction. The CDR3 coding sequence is TGCGCCAGCAGCCACTTTCCCGGACAGGGCGGACATCAGCCCCAGCATTTT. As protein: CASSHFPGQGGHQPQHF.